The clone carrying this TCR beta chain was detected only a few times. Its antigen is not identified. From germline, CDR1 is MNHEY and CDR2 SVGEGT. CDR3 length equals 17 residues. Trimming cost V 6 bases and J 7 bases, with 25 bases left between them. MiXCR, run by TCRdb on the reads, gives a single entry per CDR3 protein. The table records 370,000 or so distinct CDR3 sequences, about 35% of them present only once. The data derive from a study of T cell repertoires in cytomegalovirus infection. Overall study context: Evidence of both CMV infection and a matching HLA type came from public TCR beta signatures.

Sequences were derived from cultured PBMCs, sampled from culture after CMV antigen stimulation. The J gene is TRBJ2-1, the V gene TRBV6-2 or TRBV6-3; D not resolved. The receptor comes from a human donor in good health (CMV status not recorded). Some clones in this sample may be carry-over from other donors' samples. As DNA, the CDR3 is TGTGCCAGCAGGTACCGCTGGGCTGATCACGATCATAATGAGCAGTTCTTC. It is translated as CASRYRWADHDHNEQFF.